Shown below are 9 T cell receptor beta chains from a single sample sequenced in a study of human T cells and chemical hapten exposure. Each CDR3 protein is one row after TCRdb ran MiXCR on the RACE reads. This sample has 100,000 or so distinct CDR3 sequences, with less than 45% found just once. The sample's time point: patch test 3, about 24 weeks after DPC sensitization. Specified treatment: therapeutic diphenylcyclopropenone sensitization with weekly scalp DPC. The source was whole blood, collected in connection with sensitization to the hapten diphenylcyclopropenone (DPC). The receptors originated from a man aged 35-49 years with alopecia areata. Some clones in this sample may be carry-over from other donors' samples.

Only a few counts were recorded for this clonotype. The chain couples TRBV20-1 to TRBJ2-3; D is undetermined. Germline V gene sequence: CDR1 DFQATT, CDR2 SNEGSKA (reference sequence). The CDR3 is 13 residues long. Trimming took off 0 bases at V and 4 bases at J, with 8 bases between the two ends. The CDR3 reads CSARDWISDTQYF. The DNA for the CDR3 is TGCAGTGCTAGAGATTGGATCTCAGATACGCAGTATTTT.

This clonotype was counted only a few times. The V and J genes are TRBV6-5 and TRBJ2-7; D is possibly TRBD1 (5 bases). The germline CDR1 and CDR2 sequences are MNHEY and SVGAGI. The CDR3 length is 16 residues. V was shortened by 2 bases and J by 3 bases, with 17 bases between the two germline ends. The DNA for the CDR3 is TGTGCCAGCAGTTACCGTGCCTGGGGCAGTCGCTACGAGCAGTACGTC. This sequence encodes CASSYRAWGSRYEQYV.

This clonotype was observed a few times. V is TRBV7-2 and J is TRBJ2-2, with 10 bases fitting TRBD2. Per germline, CDR1 SGHTA and CDR2 FQGNSA. V trimming: 2 bases; J trimming: 5 bases; junction bases outside the gene matches: 5. The CDR3 has 16 residues. The CDR3 DNA reads TGTGCCAGCAGCTTAAGGCTAGCGGGAGTAACCGGGGAGCTGTTTTTT. It specifies CASSLRLAGVTGELFF.

This clonotype was picked up a small number of times. The chain is built from TRBV19 and TRBJ2-1; D perhaps matches TRBD1 (7 bases). With 6 bases removed from V and 2 bases from J, the gap between germline ends came to 20 bases. The CDR3 sequence is 17 residues long. Germline loops: CDR1 LNHDA, CDR2 SQIVND (reference sequence). CDR3 in amino acids: CASSSLPGGLTYNEQFF. In DNA form, the CDR3 reads TGTGCCAGTAGCAGCCTTCCAGGGGGGCTCACCTACAATGAGCAGTTCTTC.

The V gene is TRBV2, the J gene TRBJ2-7; a weak D match, TRBD2 (5 bases). The CDR3 runs 14 residues. Germline V CDR1 and CDR2: SNHLY, FYNNEI. The V end lost 1 base, the J end lost 5 bases, and 12 bases lay between the germline ends. The CDR3: CASSEGGSTDEQYV. The CDR3 region has the DNA TGTGCCAGCAGTGAAGGTGGGAGTACGGACGAGCAGTACGTC.

This clonotype showed up just a few times. The rearrangement links TRBV20-1 to TRBJ2-1; TRBD2 is a possible D gene (6 bases). CDR3 length equals 14 residues. V lost 0 bases and J lost 6, with 12 bases in between. Per the germline V gene, CDR1 is DFQATT and CDR2 is SNEGSKA (reference sequence). The CDR3 DNA sequence: TGCAGTGCTAGAGACGGGGGAAAACTCAATGAGCAGTTCTTC. The encoded protein is CSARDGGKLNEQFF.

This clonotype was seen more than once but under ten times. V gene TRBV7-2 combines with J gene TRBJ2-3, with no clear D. Germline values: CDR1 SGHTA, CDR2 FQGNSA. V was shortened by 1 base and J by 1 base, with 12 bases between the two germline ends. The CDR3 totals 16 residues. The CDR3 here is CASSLDENLGTDTQYF. CDR3 sequence (DNA): TGTGCCAGCAGCTTAGATGAGAACCTTGGCACAGATACGCAGTATTTT. The full variable domain, rest sourced from reference TRBV7-2 and TRBJ2-3, is GAGVSQSPSNKVTEKGKDVELRCDPISGHTALYWYRQSLGQGLEFLIYFQGNSAPDKSGLPSDRFSAERTGGSVSTLTIQRTQQEDSAVYLCASSLDENLGTDTQYFGPGTRLTVL.

The V and J genes are TRBV7-8 and TRBJ2-7, with D tentatively TRBD1 (6 bases). CDR1 and CDR2 (germline): SGHVS, FQNEAQ. With 5 bases removed from V and 2 bases from J, the gap between germline ends came to 31 bases. The CDR3 has 20 amino acids. CDR3 DNA: TGTGCCAGCAGCCCCTCGATACCGCAGGGGAGACTACCATTCCCCTACGAGCAGTACGTC. Its translation: CASSPSIPQGRLPFPYEQYV.

The CDR3: CASSEKFRRGMDQPQHF. The CDR3 bases are TGTGCCAGCAGTGAAAAATTTCGTCGAGGGATGGATCAGCCCCAGCATTTT. The chain recombines TRBV6-1 with TRBJ1-5; D unresolved. Germline CDR1 reads MNHNS; CDR2 reads SASEGT. This CDR3 contains 17 residues. The ends were cut back, 2 bases at V and 5 bases at J, with 19 bases in the middle.